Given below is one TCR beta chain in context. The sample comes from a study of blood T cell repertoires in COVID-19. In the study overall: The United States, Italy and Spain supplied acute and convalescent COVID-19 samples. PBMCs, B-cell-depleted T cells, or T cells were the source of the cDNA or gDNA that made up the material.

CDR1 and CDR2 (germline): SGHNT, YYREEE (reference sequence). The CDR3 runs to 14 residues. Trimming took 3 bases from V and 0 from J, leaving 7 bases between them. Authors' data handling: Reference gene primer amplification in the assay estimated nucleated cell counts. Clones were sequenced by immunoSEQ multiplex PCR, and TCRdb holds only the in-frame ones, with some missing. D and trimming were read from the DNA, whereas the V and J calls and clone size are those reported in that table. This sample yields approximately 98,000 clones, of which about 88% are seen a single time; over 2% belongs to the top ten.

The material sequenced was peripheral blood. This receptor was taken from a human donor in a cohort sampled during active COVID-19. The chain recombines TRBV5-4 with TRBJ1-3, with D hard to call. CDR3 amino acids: CASSSGLSGNTIYF. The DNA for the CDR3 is TGTGCCAGCAGCTCTGGACTCTCTGGAAACACCATATATTTT.